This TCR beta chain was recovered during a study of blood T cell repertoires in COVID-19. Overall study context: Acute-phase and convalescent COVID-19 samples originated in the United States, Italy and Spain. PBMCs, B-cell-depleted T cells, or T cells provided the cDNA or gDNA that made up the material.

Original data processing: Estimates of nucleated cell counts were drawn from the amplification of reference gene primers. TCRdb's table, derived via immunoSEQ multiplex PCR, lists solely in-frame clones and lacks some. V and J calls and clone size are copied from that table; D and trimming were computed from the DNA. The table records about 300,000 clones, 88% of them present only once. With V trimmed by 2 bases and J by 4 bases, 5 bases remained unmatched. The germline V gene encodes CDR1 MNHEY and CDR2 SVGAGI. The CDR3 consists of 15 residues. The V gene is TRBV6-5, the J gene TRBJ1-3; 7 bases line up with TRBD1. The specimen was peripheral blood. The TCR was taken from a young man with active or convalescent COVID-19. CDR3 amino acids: CASSYTQGLGNTIYF. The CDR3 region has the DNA TGTGCCAGCAGTTACACACAGGGGTTAGGAAACACCATATATTTT.